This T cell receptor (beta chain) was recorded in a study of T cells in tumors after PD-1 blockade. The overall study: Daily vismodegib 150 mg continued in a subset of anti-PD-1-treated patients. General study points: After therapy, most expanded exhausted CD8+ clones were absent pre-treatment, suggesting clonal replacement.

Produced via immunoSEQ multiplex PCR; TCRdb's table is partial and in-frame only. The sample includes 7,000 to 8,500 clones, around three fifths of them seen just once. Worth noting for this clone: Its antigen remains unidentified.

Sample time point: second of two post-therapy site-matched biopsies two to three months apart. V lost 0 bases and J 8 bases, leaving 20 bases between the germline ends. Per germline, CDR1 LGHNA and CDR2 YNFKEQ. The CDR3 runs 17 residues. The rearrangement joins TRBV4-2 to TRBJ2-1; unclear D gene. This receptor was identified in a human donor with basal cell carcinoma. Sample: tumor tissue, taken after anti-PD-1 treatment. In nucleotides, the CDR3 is TGTGCCAGCAGCCAAGATTCCGCAGGAGCAGACGGCGATGAGCAGTTCTTC. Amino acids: CASSQDSAGADGDEQFF.